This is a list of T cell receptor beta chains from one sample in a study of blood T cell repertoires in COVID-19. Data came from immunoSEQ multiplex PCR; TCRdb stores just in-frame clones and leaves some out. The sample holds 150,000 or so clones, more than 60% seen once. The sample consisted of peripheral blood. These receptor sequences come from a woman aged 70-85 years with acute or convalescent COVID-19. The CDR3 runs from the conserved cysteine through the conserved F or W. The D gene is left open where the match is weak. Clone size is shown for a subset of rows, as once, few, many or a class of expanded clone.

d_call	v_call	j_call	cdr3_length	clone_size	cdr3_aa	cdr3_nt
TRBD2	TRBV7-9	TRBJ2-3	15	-	CASRVAGGSTDTQYF	TGTGCCAGCAGGGTAGCGGGGGGAAGCACAGATACGCAGTATTTT
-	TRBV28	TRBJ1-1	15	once	CASIVGGSGPTEAFF	TGTGCCAGCATAGTTGGGGGCAGTGGTCCCACTGAAGCTTTCTTT
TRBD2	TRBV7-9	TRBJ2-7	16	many	CASSITSGGPSYEQYF	TGTGCCAGCAGCATCACTAGCGGGGGGCCGTCCTACGAGCAGTACTTC
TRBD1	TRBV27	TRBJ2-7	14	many	CASSLGQGAYEQYF	TGTGCCAGCAGTTTAGGTCAGGGGGCCTACGAGCAGTACTTC
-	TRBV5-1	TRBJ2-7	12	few	CASSPSGYEQYF	TGCGCCAGCAGCCCTTCCGGGTACGAGCAGTACTTC
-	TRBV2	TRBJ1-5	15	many	CASSVEQGGGQPQHF	TGTGCCAGCAGTGTCGAACAGGGTGGCGGACAGCCCCAGCATTTT
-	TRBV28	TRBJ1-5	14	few	CASSLPGINQPQHF	TGTGCCAGCAGTTTACCAGGGATCAATCAGCCCCAGCATTTT
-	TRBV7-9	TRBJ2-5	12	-	CASSLSGEAQYF	TGTGCCAGCAGCTTGTCCGGGGAGGCCCAGTACTTC
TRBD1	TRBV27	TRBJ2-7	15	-	CASSMGQGSSYEQYF	TGTGCCAGCAGCATGGGACAGGGGAGTTCCTACGAGCAGTACTTC
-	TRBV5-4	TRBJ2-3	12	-	CASSSTGTPQYF	TGTGCCAGCAGCTCTACCGGGACTCCGCAGTATTTT
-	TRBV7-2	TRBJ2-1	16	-	CASSPETSRGHNEQFF	TGTGCCAGCAGCCCCGAGACTAGTAGGGGCCACAATGAGCAGTTCTTC
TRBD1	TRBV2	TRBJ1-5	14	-	CASSEQGAYQPQHF	TGTGCCAGCAGTGAACAGGGGGCGTATCAGCCCCAGCATTTT
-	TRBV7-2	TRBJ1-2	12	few	CASSGRNYGYTF	TGTGCCAGCTCAGGCAGGAACTATGGCTACACCTTC
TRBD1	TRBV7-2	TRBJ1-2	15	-	CASSLGWTGGKGYTF	TGTGCCAGCAGCTTAGGGTGGACAGGGGGCAAGGGCTACACCTTC
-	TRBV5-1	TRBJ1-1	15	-	CASSLQTGPGTEAFF	TGCGCCAGCAGCCTTCAGACAGGACCGGGAACTGAAGCTTTCTTT
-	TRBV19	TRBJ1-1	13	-	CASSIRVNTEAFF	TGTGCCAGTAGTATACGGGTGAACACTGAAGCTTTCTTT
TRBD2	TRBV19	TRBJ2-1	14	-	CASSMAAGVNEQFF	TGTGCCAGTAGTATGGCAGCGGGAGTCAATGAGCAGTTCTTC
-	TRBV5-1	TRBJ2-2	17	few	CASSQAYGRANTGELFF	TGCGCCAGCAGCCAAGCTTACGGCAGGGCGAACACCGGGGAGCTGTTTTTT
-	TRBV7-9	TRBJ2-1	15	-	CASSLVGGRYNEQFF	TGTGCCAGCAGCTTAGTCGGGGGACGATACAATGAGCAGTTCTTC
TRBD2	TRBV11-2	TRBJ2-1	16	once	CASSFHLAGGGNEQFF	TGTGCCAGCAGCTTCCATTTAGCGGGAGGAGGGAATGAGCAGTTCTTC
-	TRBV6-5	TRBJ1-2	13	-	CASSSSKSYGYTF	TGTGCCAGCAGTTCCTCCAAGAGCTATGGCTACACCTTC
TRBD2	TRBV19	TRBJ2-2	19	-	CASSIRGSGRAPNTGELFF	TGTGCCAGTAGTATTCGAGGTAGCGGGAGGGCCCCGAACACCGGGGAGCTGTTTTTT
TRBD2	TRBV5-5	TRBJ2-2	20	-	CASSLWGPGTSGRNTGELFF	TGTGCCAGCAGCTTGTGGGGGCCCGGGACTAGCGGGAGAAACACCGGGGAGCTGTTTTTT
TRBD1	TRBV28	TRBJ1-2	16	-	CASRLSTGGGSYGYTF	TGTGCCAGCCGCCTAAGTACAGGGGGAGGTAGTTATGGCTACACCTTC
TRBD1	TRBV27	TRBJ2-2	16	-	CASSRTGTANTGELFF	TGTGCCAGCAGCCGAACCGGGACAGCGAACACCGGGGAGCTGTTTTTT
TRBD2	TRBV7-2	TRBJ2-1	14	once	CASSFYSGGNEQFF	TGTGCCAGCAGCTTCTATAGCGGGGGAAATGAGCAGTTCTTC
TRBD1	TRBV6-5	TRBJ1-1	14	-	CASRRQGMRTEAFF	TGTGCCAGCAGAAGACAGGGGATGAGAACTGAAGCTTTCTTT
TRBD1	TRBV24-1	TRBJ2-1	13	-	CATRGQGVNEQFF	TGTGCCACCAGAGGACAGGGGGTCAATGAGCAGTTCTTC
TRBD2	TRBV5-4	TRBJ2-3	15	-	CASSLQISGADTQYF	TGTGCCAGCAGCTTGCAGATTAGCGGGGCGGATACGCAGTATTTT
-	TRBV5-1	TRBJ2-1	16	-	CASSLGIQRAGNEQFF	TGCGCCAGCAGCTTGGGGATTCAAAGGGCGGGGAATGAGCAGTTCTTC
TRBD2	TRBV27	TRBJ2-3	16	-	CASSFLTSGGTDTQYF	TGTGCCAGCAGTTTCCTTACTAGCGGGGGTACAGATACGCAGTATTTT
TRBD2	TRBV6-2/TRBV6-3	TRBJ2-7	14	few	CASSYGLAIYEQYF	TGTGCCAGCAGTTACGGACTAGCGATCTACGAGCAGTACTTC
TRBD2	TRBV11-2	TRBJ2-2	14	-	CASGTGLAGGELFF	TGTGCCAGCGGTACGGGACTAGCGGGAGGGGAGCTGTTTTTT
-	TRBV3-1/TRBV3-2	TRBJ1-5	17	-	CASSPRLETGYPQPQHF	TGTGCCAGCAGCCCTCGGTTAGAGACAGGTTATCCTCAGCCCCAGCATTTT
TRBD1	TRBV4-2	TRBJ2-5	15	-	CASSQVGGAGETQYF	TGTGCCAGCAGCCAAGTAGGGGGCGCAGGAGAGACCCAGTACTTC
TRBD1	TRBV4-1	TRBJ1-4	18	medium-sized	CASSQDHPGQGPSEKLFF	TGCGCCAGCAGCCAAGATCATCCCGGACAGGGTCCTAGTGAAAAACTGTTTTTT
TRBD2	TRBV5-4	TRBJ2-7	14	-	CASSFGGGTYEQYF	TGTGCCAGCAGCTTCGGCGGGGGGACCTACGAGCAGTACTTC
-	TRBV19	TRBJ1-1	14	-	CASIGGPVNTEAFF	TGTGCCAGTATCGGAGGGCCGGTGAACACTGAAGCTTTCTTT
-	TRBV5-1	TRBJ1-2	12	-	CASSLVGDGYTF	TGCGCCAGCAGCTTGGTAGGGGATGGCTACACCTTC
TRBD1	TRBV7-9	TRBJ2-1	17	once	CASSSRIRDRANNEQFF	TGTGCCAGCAGCTCTAGGATCCGGGACAGGGCCAACAATGAGCAGTTCTTC
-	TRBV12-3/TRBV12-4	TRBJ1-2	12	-	CASSPGIYGYTF	TGTGCCAGCAGTCCAGGGATCTATGGCTACACCTTC